A single sample gave rise to the 15 T cell receptor beta chains below, sequenced in a study of radiotherapy plus CTLA-4 blockade in lung cancer. Generated by immunoSEQ multiplex PCR, the TCRdb table keeps only in-frame clones and is missing some. The repertoire holds about 45,000 clones, 63% seen once, with less than 20% in the top ten. The sequences come from peripheral blood, collected from a patient treated with radiotherapy plus ipilimumab. The origin of the receptors is a human donor with non-small cell lung cancer who had a partial response to radiotherapy plus ipilimumab.

The CDR3 reads CASTLLSGRVNTGELFF. CDR3 DNA: TGCGCCAGCACCCTTCTCAGCGGGAGGGTGAACACCGGGGAGCTGTTTTTT. The chain has TRBV5-1 and TRBJ2-2; 10 bases line up with TRBD2. The CDR3 has 17 amino acids. V was clipped by 6 bases and J by 1 base; unmatched bases: 9. In germline, CDR1 is SGHRS, CDR2 YFSETQ.

The chain recombines TRBV11-2 with TRBJ1-2; 12 bases are a match to TRBD1. The V gene end was trimmed by 3 bases and the J gene end by 8 bases; junction bases not matched to a gene: 7. The CDR3 length is 15 residues. Germline values: CDR1 SGHAT, CDR2 FQNNGV. DNA of the CDR3: TGTGCCAGCAGCTTCCCCCGGGACAGGGGGCAAGGCTACACCTTC. Protein sequence: CASSFPRDRGQGYTF.

A few counts support this clone. This chain uses TRBV5-1 with TRBJ2-2; TRBD2 agrees at 10 bases. CDR3 length: 16 amino acids. Germline values: CDR1 SGHRS, CDR2 YFSETQ. Trimming removed 2 bases from V and 7 bases from J; junction bases left unmatched: 8. This CDR3 is CASSLDLAGAGGELFF. The CDR3 nucleotides read TGCGCCAGCAGCTTAGATCTAGCGGGAGCGGGCGGGGAGCTGTTTTTT.

The V gene is TRBV2, the J gene TRBJ1-1, with TRBD1 matching 11 bases. CDR3 length: 16 residues. Germline CDR1 reads SNHLY; CDR2 reads FYNNEI. V lost 4 bases, J lost 8 bases, and 12 bases stayed unmatched. In DNA form, the CDR3 reads TGTGCCAGCAGTGGGCCATTCTCCCGGGACAGGGGGGAAGCTTTCTTT. As protein: CASSGPFSRDRGEAFF.

The chain combines TRBV30 with TRBJ2-1; 7 bases are shared with TRBD1. J gave up 1 base and V 0 bases, and 6 bases lay outside the gene matches. CDR1 and CDR2 from the germline V gene are GTSNPN and SVGIG (reference sequence). CDR3 length: 16 residues. The CDR3 sequence: CAWSVRQGVSYNEQFF. CDR3 bases: TGTGCCTGGAGTGTACGGCAGGGGGTGTCCTACAATGAGCAGTTCTTC. Drawing the rest from reference TRBV30 and TRBJ2-1, the complete variable domain is SQTIHQWPATLVQPVGSPLSLECTVEGTSNPNLYWYRQAAGRGLQLLFYSVGIGQISSEVPQNLSASRPQDRQFILSSKKLLLSDSGFYLCAWSVRQGVSYNEQFFGPGTRLTVL.

This clone occurred a few times. The V call is TRBV6-5, the J call TRBJ1-2, with D hard to call. With 5 bases removed from V and 8 bases from J, the gap between germline ends came to 21 bases. Germline V CDR1 and CDR2: MNHEY, SVGAGI. The CDR3 runs to 15 residues. The CDR3 DNA reads as TGTGCCAGCAGTGCGGGAGGGCGGCGGTTTGGCGGCTACACCTTC. This codes for CASSAGGRRFGGYTF.

This clone was counted a few times. The J gene is TRBJ2-1, the V gene TRBV5-4; maybe TRBD1 (6 bases). This CDR3 spans 15 amino acids. CDR1 and CDR2 from the germline V gene are SGHNT and YYREEE (reference sequence). V was shortened by 0 bases and J by 0 bases, with 7 bases between the two germline ends. CDR3 residues: CASSLVRGSYNEQFF. CDR3 DNA sequence: TGTGCCAGCAGCTTGGTCAGGGGCTCCTACAATGAGCAGTTCTTC.

This chain joins TRBV2 and TRBJ1-5; D is possibly TRBD1 (5 bases). Germline values: CDR1 SNHLY, CDR2 FYNNEI. V lost 6 bases to trimming and J lost 4 bases, with 7 bases between them. There are 12 residues in the CDR3. The CDR3 region is CASRGGNQPQHF. CDR3 bases: TGTGCCAGCAGGGGGGGAAATCAGCCCCAGCATTTT.

The rearrangement joins TRBV13 to TRBJ2-7, with D possibly TRBD1 on 8 matching bases. V was cut by 5 bases and J by 2 bases, with 19 bases left in between. There are 16 residues in the CDR3. Germline CDR1 is PRHDT and CDR2 is FYEKMQ (reference sequence). As DNA, the CDR3 is TGTGCCAGCAGCGGGGGGAGGGACAGGTTCACCTACGAGCAGTACTTC. Protein: CASSGGRDRFTYEQYF. The whole variable domain, remainder taken from reference TRBV13 and TRBJ2-7, is AAGVIQSPRHLIKEKRETATLKCYPIPRHDTVYWYQQGPGQDPQFLISFYEKMQSDKGSIPDRFSAQQFSDYHSELNMSSLELGDSALYFCASSGGRDRFTYEQYFGPGTRLTVT.

This CDR3 is CASSLKRGPGEQFF. The CDR3 nucleotides are TGTGCCAGCAGCCTCAAGAGGGGGCCGGGTGAGCAGTTCTTC. The chain recombines TRBV11-3 with TRBJ2-1, with 7 bases lining up with TRBD1. Germline lookup yields CDR1 SGHNT and CDR2 YENEEA. Trimming removed 5 bases from V and 9 bases from J; junction bases left unmatched: 10. The CDR3 consists of 14 residues.

V usage is TRBV5-4 and J usage is TRBJ2-3; TRBD2 agrees at 10 bases. CDR3 length equals 16 residues. V was clipped by 5 bases and J by 3 bases; unmatched bases: 9. The germline V gene encodes CDR1 SGHNT and CDR2 YYREEE (reference sequence). For the CDR3, the DNA is TGTGCCAGCAGACCGCAAGCGGGAGGGGAAACAGATACGCAGTATTTT. Encoded protein: CASRPQAGGETDTQYF.

The V gene is TRBV9, the J gene TRBJ1-1; D ambiguous. CDR1 is SGDLS and CDR2 is YYNGEE in the germline V gene. The CDR3 has 14 residues. Trimming removed 2 bases from V and 6 bases from J, with 14 bases in between. The CDR3 sequence: CASSVTGNFAEAFF. The CDR3 nucleotides are TGTGCCAGCAGCGTTACCGGGAACTTCGCTGAAGCTTTCTTT. The full variable domain, its missing parts supplied by reference TRBV9 and TRBJ1-1, is DSGVTQTPKHLITATGQRVTLRCSPRSGDLSVYWYQQSLDQGLQFLIQYYNGEERAKGNILERFSAQQFPDLHSELNLSSLELGDSALYFCASSVTGNFAEAFFGQGTRLTVV.

This chain joins TRBV7-2 and TRBJ1-2; weak D call: TRBD1 (6 bases). This CDR3 region has 13 residues. Germline CDR1 SGHTA, CDR2 FQGNSA. V gave up 1 base and J gave up 12 bases, with 15 bases separating them. The DNA for the CDR3 is TGTGCCAGCAGCTTAGGGGGGAACAGGGACGACACCTTC. Translating gives CASSLGGNRDDTF.

The chain carries TRBV10-1 and TRBJ1-1, with TRBD1 identical over 7 bases. V trimming: 2 bases; J trimming: 11 bases; junction bases outside the gene matches: 11. Germline assignment: CDR1 WNHNN and CDR2 SYGVQD (reference sequence). The CDR3 runs 14 residues. CDR3 coding DNA: TGCGCCAGCAGTGAGCTCCGGACCAGGGGGGAGGCTTTCTTT. This encodes CASSELRTRGEAFF.

The chain recombines TRBV4-1 with TRBJ1-1; TRBD1 matches at 7 bases. This CDR3 comprises 17 residues. Germline trimming cut 0 bases from V and 4 bases from J; bases unmatched to any gene: 11. CDR1 and CDR2 from the germline V gene are MGHRA and YSYEKL. The CDR3 nucleotides read TGCGCCAGCAGCCAAGATACGAGGGGACAGCGAGGCACTGAAGCTTTCTTT. Protein sequence: CASSQDTRGQRGTEAFF.